A single TCR beta chain is shown here with its context. Its specificity is unknown. The treatment: approximately 18 received Ad26.COV2.S at low or high dose, single or two shots; 5 received placebo; per-sample allocation not given. Repertoires come from day 63 after the first vaccine or placebo injection. These data originate in a study of Ad26.COV2.S vaccination and SARS-CoV-2 variants. TCRdb's table, derived via immunoSEQ multiplex PCR, lists solely in-frame clones and lacks some. The top ten clones hold 2% to 2.5% of a sample with some 290,000 clones, approximately 86% of them seen once. Findings of the study overall: Using TCR breadth and depth analyses may have led to underestimated total T cell responses.

The germline V gene has CDR1 MNHEY and CDR2 SMNVEV (reference sequence). The CDR3 loop spans 13 amino acids. Trimming cost V 3 bases and J 5 bases, with 11 bases left between them. The chain recombines TRBV27 with TRBJ2-7; D is unclear. The TCR sequence derives from a person between 18 and 65 years old who received the Ad26.COV2.S COVID-19 vaccine or a placebo. The source material was peripheral blood, sampled in a trial of Ad26.COV2.S vaccine versus placebo. The CDR3 protein is CASSLTRQHEQYF. The CDR3 DNA reads as TGTGCCAGCAGTTTGACACGTCAGCACGAGCAGTACTTC.